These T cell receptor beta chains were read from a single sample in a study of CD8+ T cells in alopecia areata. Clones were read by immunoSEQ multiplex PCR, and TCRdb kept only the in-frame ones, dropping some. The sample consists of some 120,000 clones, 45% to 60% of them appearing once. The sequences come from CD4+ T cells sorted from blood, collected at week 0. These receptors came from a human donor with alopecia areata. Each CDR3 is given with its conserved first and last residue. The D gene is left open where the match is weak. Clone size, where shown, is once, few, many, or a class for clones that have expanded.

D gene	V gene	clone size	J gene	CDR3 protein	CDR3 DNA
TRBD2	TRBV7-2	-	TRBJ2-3	CASSLVGGVHSTDTQYF	TGTGCCAGCAGCTTAGTCGGGGGGGTTCATAGCACAGATACGCAGTATTTT
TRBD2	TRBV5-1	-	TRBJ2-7	CASRKVAGSAGSYEQYF	TGCGCCAGCAGGAAGGTAGCGGGATCGGCGGGATCCTACGAGCAGTACTTC
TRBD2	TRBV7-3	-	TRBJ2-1	CASSPLTSSGSYNEQFF	TGTGCCAGCAGCCCTTTGACTAGCTCCGGCTCCTACAATGAGCAGTTCTTC
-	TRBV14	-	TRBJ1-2	CASSGGYGYTF	TGTGCCAGCAGCGGGGGGTATGGCTACACCTTC
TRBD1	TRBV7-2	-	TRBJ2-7	CASSPQGARYEQYF	TGTGCCAGCAGCCCACAGGGGGCCCGCTACGAGCAGTACTTC
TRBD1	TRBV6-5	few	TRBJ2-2	CASRPGQGPSGELFF	TGTGCCAGCAGGCCAGGACAGGGGCCCTCCGGGGAGCTGTTTTTT
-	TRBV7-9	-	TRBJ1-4	CASSFRYEKLFF	TGTGCCAGCAGCTTCCGCTATGAAAAACTGTTTTTT
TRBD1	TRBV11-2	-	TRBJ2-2	CASSQGQGWTGELFF	TGTGCCAGCAGCCAGGGACAGGGATGGACCGGGGAGCTGTTTTTT
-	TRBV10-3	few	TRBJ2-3	CAISRQSGGLGTDTQYF	TGTGCCATCAGTCGACAATCCGGGGGGCTGGGCACAGATACGCAGTATTTT
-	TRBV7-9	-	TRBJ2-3	CASSLAAGRIDTQYF	TGTGCCAGCAGCTTAGCGGCGGGACGGATTGATACGCAGTATTTT
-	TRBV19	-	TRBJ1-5	CASSISHEGTQGHF	TGTGCCAGTAGTATCTCCCACGAGGGGACCCAGGGGCATTTT
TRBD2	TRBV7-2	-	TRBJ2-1	CASSSRSVGTSSYEQFF	TGTGCCAGCAGCTCAAGAAGCGTAGGGACTAGCAGCTATGAGCAGTTCTTC
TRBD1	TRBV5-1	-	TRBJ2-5	CASSLGGTGDGETQYF	TGCGCCAGCAGCTTAGGCGGGACAGGGGACGGAGAGACCCAGTACTTC
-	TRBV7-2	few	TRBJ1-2	CASSLGVITSGYTF	TGTGCCAGCAGCTTAGGAGTGATTACCTCTGGCTACACCTTC
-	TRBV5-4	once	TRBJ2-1	CASRGQREDSYNEQFF	TGTGCCAGCAGAGGGCAGAGGGAGGACTCCTACAATGAGCAGTTCTTC
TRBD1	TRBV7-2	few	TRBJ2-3	CASSQMTGEGDTQYF	TGTGCCAGCAGCCAGATGACAGGGGAAGGAGATACGCAGTATTTT
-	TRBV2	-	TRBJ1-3	CASRVDIAGNTIYF	TGTGCCAGCAGGGTTGACATCGCTGGAAACACCATATATTTT
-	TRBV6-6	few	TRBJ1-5	CAAGGARNQPQHF	TGTGCCGCGGGAGGCGCTAGAAATCAGCCCCAGCATTTT
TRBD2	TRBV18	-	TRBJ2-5	CASSPTAAGVETQYF	TGTGCCAGCTCACCAACAGCGGCGGGAGTGGAGACCCAGTACTTC
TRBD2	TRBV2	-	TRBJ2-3	CASRQLAGGASDTQYF	TGTGCCAGCAGGCAACTAGCGGGGGGCGCTAGCGATACGCAGTATTTT
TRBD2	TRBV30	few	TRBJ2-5	CAWSVGLLETQYF	TGTGCCTGGAGTGTGGGACTATTAGAGACCCAGTACTTC
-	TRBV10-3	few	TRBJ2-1	CAIREIDEQFF	TGTGCCATCAGGGAGATTGATGAGCAGTTCTTC
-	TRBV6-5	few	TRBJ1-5	CASRRTAGWPQHF	TGTGCCAGCAGAAGGACGGCTGGATGGCCCCAGCATTTT
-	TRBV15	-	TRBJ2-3	CATSRGQDTQYF	TGTGCCACCAGCAGAGGACAAGATACGCAGTATTTT
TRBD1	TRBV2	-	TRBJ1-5	CASRRTGGHNQPQHF	TGTGCCAGCAGGAGGACAGGGGGCCACAATCAGCCCCAGCATTTT
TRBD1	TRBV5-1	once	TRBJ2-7	CASEPGQGAHEQYF	TGCGCCAGCGAACCGGGACAGGGGGCCCACGAGCAGTACTTC
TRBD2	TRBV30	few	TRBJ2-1	CAWSAGLVSYNEQFF	TGTGCCTGGAGCGCGGGACTAGTGTCCTACAATGAGCAGTTCTTC
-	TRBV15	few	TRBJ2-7	CATSRDRLYEQYF	TGTGCCACCAGCAGAGATCGGCTCTACGAGCAGTACTTC
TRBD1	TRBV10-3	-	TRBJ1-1	CATRGQGSVGTEAFF	TGTGCCACAAGGGGACAGGGATCGGTCGGCACTGAAGCTTTCTTT
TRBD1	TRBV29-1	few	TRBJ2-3	CSVDMTGGTDTQYF	TGCAGCGTGGATATGACAGGGGGGACAGATACGCAGTATTTT
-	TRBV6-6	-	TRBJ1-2	CASSNRWPAENTF	TGTGCCAGCAGTAACCGATGGCCGGCAGAGAACACCTTC
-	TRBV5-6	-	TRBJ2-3	CASSLASPSTDTQYF	TGTGCCAGCAGCTTGGCCTCTCCTAGCACAGATACGCAGTATTTT